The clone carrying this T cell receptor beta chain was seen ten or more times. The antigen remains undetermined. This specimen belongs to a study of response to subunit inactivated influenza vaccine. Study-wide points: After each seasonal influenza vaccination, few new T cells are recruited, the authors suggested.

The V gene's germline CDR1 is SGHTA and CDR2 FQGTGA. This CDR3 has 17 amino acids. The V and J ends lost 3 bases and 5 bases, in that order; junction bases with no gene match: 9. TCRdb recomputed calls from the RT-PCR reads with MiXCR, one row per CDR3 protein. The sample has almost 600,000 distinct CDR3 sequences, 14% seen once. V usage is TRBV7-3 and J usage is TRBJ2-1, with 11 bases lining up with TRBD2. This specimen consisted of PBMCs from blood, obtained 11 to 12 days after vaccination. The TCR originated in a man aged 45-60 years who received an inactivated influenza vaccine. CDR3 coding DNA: TGTGCCAGCAGCTTGAACTTCCGACTAGCGGGAAACAATGAGCAGTTCTTC. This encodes CASSLNFRLAGNNEQFF. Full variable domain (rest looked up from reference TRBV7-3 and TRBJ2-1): GAGVSQTPSNKVTEKGKYVELRCDPISGHTALYWYRQSLGQGPEFLIYFQGTGAADDSGLPNDRFFAVRPEGSVSTLKIQRTERGDSAVYLCASSLNFRLAGNNEQFFGPGTRLTVL.